This T cell receptor beta chain came from a study of shared T cell receptors in the human thymus. The repertoire was sequenced with immunoSEQ multiplex PCR; TCRdb's copy has only in-frame clones and lacks some. The sample lists hundreds of thousands of clones, 70% to 90% occurring once. V was pared by 1 base and J by 5 bases, with 11 bases between. The CDR3 has 14 amino acids. Germline V CDR1 and CDR2: SGHDN, FVKESK. This sample was also put to use in a study of human thymus T cells.

The clonotype originates from a boy younger than two with a congenital heart defect. The chain recombines TRBV14 with TRBJ1-1; D not resolved. The specimen was thymocytes. The CDR3 loop is CASSQGPGWTEAFF. CDR3 bases: TGTGCCAGCAGCCAAGGGCCGGGTTGGACTGAAGCTTTCTTT.